The text below deals with one TCR beta chain. Germline V gene sequence: CDR1 LNHNV, CDR2 YYDKDF (reference sequence). The CDR3 length is 15 residues. V dropped 0 bases and J dropped 7; count of bases not matched to a gene: 6. The sample originates from a study of blood T cell repertoires in COVID-19. In the authors' workflow: Researchers report that nucleated cell counts were estimated from reference gene primer amplification. Repertoires were generated with immunoSEQ multiplex PCR, while TCRdb's copy carries only in-frame clones and drops some. D and trimming come from the DNA, and the V and J calls and clone size come from that table. The sample has 140,000 or so clones, roughly 77% seen once.

The gene calls are TRBV15 and TRBJ1-5, with 7 bases aligning to TRBD1. The sequence was collected from a man aged 60-69 years with acute or convalescent COVID-19. The material sequenced was peripheral blood. This CDR3 is CATSRDPTGRQPQHF. CDR3 bases: TGTGCCACCAGCAGAGATCCGACAGGGCGGCAGCCCCAGCATTTT.